What follows are 4 T cell receptor beta chains derived from one specimen sequenced in a study of blood T cell repertoires in COVID-19. The protocol was immunoSEQ multiplex PCR, while the TCRdb copy is restricted to in-frame clones and leaves out a portion. The data contain approximately 210,000 clones, roughly 80% of them seen just once; the ten biggest clones take up just under 20%. The sequenced sample was peripheral blood. The source is a young man with active or convalescent COVID-19.

The chain uses TRBV19 and TRBJ1-5; 8 nucleotides line up with TRBD1. The ends lost 9 bases at V and 0 bases at J; junction bases unmatched: 4. The CDR3 contains 14 residues. CDR1 and CDR2 from the germline V gene are LNHDA and SQIVND (reference sequence). DNA of the CDR3: TGTGCCAGCGCGGACAGGGATAGCAATCAGCCCCAGCATTTT. It encodes CASADRDSNQPQHF.

This chain joins TRBV6-1 and TRBJ2-5; 10 bases agree with TRBD2. Germline V gene sequence: CDR1 MNHNS, CDR2 SASEGT. The CDR3 contains 15 residues. V lost 3 bases, J lost 4 bases, and 5 bases stayed unmatched. The CDR3 protein is CASSESSGSVETQYF. The CDR3 DNA is TGTGCCAGCAGTGAGTCTAGCGGGAGTGTAGAGACCCAGTACTTC.

In this sample, this clone turned up a few times. The chain combines TRBV29-1 with TRBJ2-7, with 11 nucleotides matching TRBD1. After removal of 6 bases from V and 6 bases from J, the junction contained 7 bases not matched to a gene. CDR3 size: 13 residues. Per germline, CDR1 SQVTM and CDR2 ANQGSEA. In DNA, the CDR3 is TGCAGCGTCCCGGGACAGGGGGTGGGCGAGCAGTACTTC. This encodes CSVPGQGVGEQYF.

The chain uses TRBV6-2 or TRBV6-3 and TRBJ2-5; D remains ambiguous. Germline-derived CDR1 and CDR2 are MNHEY and SVGEGT. The germline V and J ends were trimmed by 2 bases and 2 bases, with 9 bases remaining between them. The CDR3 consists of 14 residues. The CDR3 protein is CASSYGQRQETQYF. In DNA, the CDR3 is TGTGCCAGCAGTTACGGGCAGAGACAAGAGACCCAGTACTTC.